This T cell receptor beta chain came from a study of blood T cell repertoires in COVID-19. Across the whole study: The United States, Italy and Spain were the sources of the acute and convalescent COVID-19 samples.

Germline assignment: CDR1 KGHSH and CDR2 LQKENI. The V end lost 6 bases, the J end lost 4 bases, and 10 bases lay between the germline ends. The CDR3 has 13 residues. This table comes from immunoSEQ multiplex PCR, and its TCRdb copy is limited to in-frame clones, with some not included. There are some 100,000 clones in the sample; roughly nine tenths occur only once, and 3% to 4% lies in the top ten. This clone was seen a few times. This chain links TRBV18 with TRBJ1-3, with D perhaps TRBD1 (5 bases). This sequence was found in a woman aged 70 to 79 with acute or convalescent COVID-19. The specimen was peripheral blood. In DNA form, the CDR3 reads TGTGCCAGCTCCCTCGACAGCGGAAACACCATATATTTT. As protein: CASSLDSGNTIYF.